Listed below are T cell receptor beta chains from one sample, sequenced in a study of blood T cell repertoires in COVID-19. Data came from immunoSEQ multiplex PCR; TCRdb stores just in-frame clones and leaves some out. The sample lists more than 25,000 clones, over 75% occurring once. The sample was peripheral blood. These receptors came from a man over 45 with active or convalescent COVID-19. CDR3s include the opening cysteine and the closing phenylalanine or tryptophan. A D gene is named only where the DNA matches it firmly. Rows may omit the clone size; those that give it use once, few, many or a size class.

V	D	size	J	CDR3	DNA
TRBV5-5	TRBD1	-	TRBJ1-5	CASSLESSGGARLRF	TGTGCCAGCAGCTTGGAGTCCTCAGGGGGCGCCAGGCTCCGTTTT
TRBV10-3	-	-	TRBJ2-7	CAISVFDSSYEQYF	TGTGCCATCAGTGTATTCGACAGCTCCTACGAGCAGTACTTC
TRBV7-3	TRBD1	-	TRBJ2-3	CASSRRTGGTDTQYF	TGTGCCAGCAGCCGTCGGACAGGGGGCACAGATACGCAGTATTTT
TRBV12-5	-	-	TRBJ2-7	CASGLVLTLQHYEQYF	TGTGCTAGTGGTTTGGTACTGACATTACAACACTACGAGCAGTACTTC
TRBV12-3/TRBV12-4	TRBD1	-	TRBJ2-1	CASRRTGHYEQFF	TGTGCCAGCAGACGGACAGGGCACTATGAGCAGTTCTTC
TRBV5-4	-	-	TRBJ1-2	CASSLADGLYGYTF	TGTGCCAGCAGCTTGGCCGACGGACTCTATGGCTACACCTTC
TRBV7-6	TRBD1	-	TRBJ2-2	CASSLEGTGAGELFF	TGTGCCAGCAGCTTAGAAGGGACAGGTGCTGGGGAGCTGTTTTTT
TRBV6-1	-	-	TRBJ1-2	CASSESLGGGPSYGYTF	TGTGCCAGCAGTGAGAGCCTTGGTGGGGGCCCATCCTATGGCTACACCTTC
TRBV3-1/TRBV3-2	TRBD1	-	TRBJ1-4	CASSQALGQINEKLFF	TGTGCCAGCAGCCAGGCGTTGGGACAGATTAATGAAAAACTGTTTTTT
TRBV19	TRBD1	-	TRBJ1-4	CASSETGAEKLFF	TGTGCCAGTAGTGAGACAGGGGCTGAAAAACTGTTTTTT
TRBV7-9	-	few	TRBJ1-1	CASSLARVSEAFF	TGTGCCAGCAGCTTAGCGCGTGTTTCTGAAGCTTTCTTT
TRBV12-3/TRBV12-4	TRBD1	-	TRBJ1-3	CASRGTVSYF	TGTGCCAGCAGGGGGACAGTTTCGTATTTT
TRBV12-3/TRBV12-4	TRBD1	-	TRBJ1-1	CASSQGAGRAAFF	TGTGCCAGCAGCCAGGGGGCAGGGCGGGCAGCTTTCTTT
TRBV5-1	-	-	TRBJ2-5	CASSSGETQYF	TGCGCCAGCAGCTCAGGAGAGACCCAGTACTTC
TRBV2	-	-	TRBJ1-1	CASSEALSSPEAFF	TGTGCCAGCAGTGAAGCGCTTTCGAGTCCTGAAGCTTTCTTT
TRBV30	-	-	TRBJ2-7	CAWNRVGGTQYF	TGTGCCTGGAATCGGGTGGGGGGAACGCAGTACTTC
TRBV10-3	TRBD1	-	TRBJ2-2	CAISGHRDRPANTGELFF	TGTGCCATCAGTGGTCACCGGGACAGGCCCGCGAACACCGGGGAGCTGTTTTTT
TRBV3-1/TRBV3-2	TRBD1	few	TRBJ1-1	CASSQQGADTEAFF	TGTGCCAGCAGCCAACAGGGGGCCGACACTGAAGCTTTCTTT
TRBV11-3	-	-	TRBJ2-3	CASSSYGTQYF	TGTGCCAGCAGCTCCTATGGTACGCAGTATTTT
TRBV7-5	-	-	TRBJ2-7	CVRSSGVFLPVHLWEQYF	TGTGTCAGAAGCTCCGGGGTGTTCCTCCCAGTACATCTTTGGGAGCAGTACTTC
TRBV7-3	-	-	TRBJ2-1	CASSFVPLALNEQFF	TGTGCCAGCAGCTTCGTCCCCTTAGCCCTCAATGAGCAGTTCTTC
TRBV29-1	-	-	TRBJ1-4	CSVEVGANEKLFF	TGCAGCGTTGAGGTGGGCGCTAATGAAAAACTGTTTTTT
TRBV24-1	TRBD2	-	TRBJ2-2	CATSDPSSGGAYTGELFF	TGTGCCACCAGTGACCCCAGTAGCGGGGGGGCTTACACCGGGGAGCTGTTTTTT
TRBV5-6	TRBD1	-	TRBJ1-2	CASSLNGDRAYGYTF	TGTGCCAGCAGCTTGAACGGGGACAGGGCGTATGGCTACACCTTC
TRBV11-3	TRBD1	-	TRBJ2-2	CASSSGQTTGELFF	TGTGCCAGCAGCTCGGGACAGACCACCGGGGAGCTGTTTTTT
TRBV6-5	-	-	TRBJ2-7	CASSYGIGRGYEQYF	TGTGCCAGCAGTTACGGAATAGGGCGGGGATACGAGCAGTACTTC
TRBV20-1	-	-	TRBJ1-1	CSARGDTEAFF	TGCAGTGCTAGAGGAGACACTGAAGCTTTCTTT
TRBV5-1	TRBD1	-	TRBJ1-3	CASSLSGTQGGNTIYF	TGCGCCAGCAGCCTGAGTGGGACACAGGGGGGAAACACCATATATTTT
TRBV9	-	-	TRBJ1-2	CASSPPDRMYGYTF	TGTGCCAGCAGCCCCCCGGACAGAATGTATGGCTACACCTTC
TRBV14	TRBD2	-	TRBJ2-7	CASSPLWGGDSYEQYF	TGTGCCAGCAGCCCCCTTTGGGGAGGGGATTCCTACGAGCAGTACTTC
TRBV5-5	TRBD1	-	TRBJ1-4	CASSFSGTGRATNEKLFF	TGTGCCAGCAGCTTTTCCGGGACAGGACGGGCAACTAATGAAAAACTGTTTTTT
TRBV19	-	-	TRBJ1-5	CASSMSNQPQHF	TGTGCCAGTAGTATGTCAAATCAGCCCCAGCATTTT
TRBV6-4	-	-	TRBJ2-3	CASSESSGEGDTQYF	TGTGCCAGCAGTGAAAGTAGCGGAGAGGGGGATACGCAGTATTTT
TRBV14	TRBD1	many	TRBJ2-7	CASSPGTGTYEQYF	TGTGCCAGCAGCCCAGGGACAGGCACCTACGAGCAGTACTTC
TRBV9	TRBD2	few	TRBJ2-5	CASSALAGGEETQYF	TGTGCCAGCAGCGCACTAGCGGGAGGGGAAGAGACCCAGTACTTC
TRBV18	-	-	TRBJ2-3	CASSPQGSPTDTQYF	TGTGCCAGCTCACCACAGGGGTCCCCCACAGATACGCAGTATTTT
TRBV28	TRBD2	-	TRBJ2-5	CASVSPGLAVQETQYF	TGTGCCAGCGTCTCACCGGGACTAGCGGTTCAAGAGACCCAGTACTTC
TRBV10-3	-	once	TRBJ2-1	CAITREYLYNEQFF	TGTGCCATCACCCGGGAGTACTTATACAATGAGCAGTTCTTC
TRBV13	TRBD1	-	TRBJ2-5	CASSSGQGAGETQYF	TGTGCCAGCAGCTCTGGACAGGGGGCGGGGGAGACCCAGTACTTC
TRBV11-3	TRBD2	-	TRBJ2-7	CASSLGGKNEQYF	TGTGCCAGCAGCTTGGGAGGGAAGAACGAGCAGTACTTC
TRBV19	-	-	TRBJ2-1	CATVAENNEQFF	TGTGCCACAGTAGCGGAGAACAATGAGCAGTTCTTC
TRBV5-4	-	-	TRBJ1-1	CASSLWAGTEAFF	TGTGCCAGCAGCTTGTGGGCAGGGACTGAAGCTTTCTTT
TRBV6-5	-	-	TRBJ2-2	CASSWRGDTGELFF	TGTGCCAGCAGTTGGCGGGGAGACACCGGGGAGCTGTTTTTT
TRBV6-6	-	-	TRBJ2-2	CASSYHSGELFF	TGTGCCAGCAGTTACCATTCCGGGGAGCTGTTTTTT
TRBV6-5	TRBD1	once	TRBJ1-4	CASRDRVFGKLFF	TGTGCCAGTAGGGACAGGGTATTCGGAAAACTGTTTTTT
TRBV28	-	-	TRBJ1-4	CASSLGGGREKLFF	TGTGCCAGCAGTTTAGGGGGCGGGCGTGAAAAACTGTTTTTT
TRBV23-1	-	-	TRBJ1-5	CASRGGAGRQPQHF	TGCGCCAGCCGGGGGGGGGCAGGCCGGCAGCCCCAGCATTTT
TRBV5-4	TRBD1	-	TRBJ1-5	CASSGEAGGDQPQHF	TGTGCCAGCAGCGGGGAAGCAGGGGGCGATCAGCCCCAGCATTTT
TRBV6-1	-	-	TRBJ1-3	CASSEAGGSTGNTIYF	TGTGCCAGCAGTGAAGCGGGAGGGAGTACTGGAAACACCATATATTTT